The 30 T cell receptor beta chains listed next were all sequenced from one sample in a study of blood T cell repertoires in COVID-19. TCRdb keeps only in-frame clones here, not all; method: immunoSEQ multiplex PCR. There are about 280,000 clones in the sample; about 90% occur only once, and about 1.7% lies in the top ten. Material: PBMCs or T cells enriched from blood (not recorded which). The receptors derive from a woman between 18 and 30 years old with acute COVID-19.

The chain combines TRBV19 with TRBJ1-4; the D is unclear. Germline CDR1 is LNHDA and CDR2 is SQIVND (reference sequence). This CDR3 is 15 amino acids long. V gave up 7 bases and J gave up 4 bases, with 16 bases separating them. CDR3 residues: CASKTEGHRNEKLFF. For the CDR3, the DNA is TGTGCCAGTAAAACTGAGGGCCACCGTAATGAAAAACTGTTTTTT.

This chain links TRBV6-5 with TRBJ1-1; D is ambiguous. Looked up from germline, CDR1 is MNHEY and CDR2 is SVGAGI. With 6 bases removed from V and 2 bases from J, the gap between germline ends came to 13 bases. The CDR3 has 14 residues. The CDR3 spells CASRGDGENTEAFF. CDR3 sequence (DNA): TGTGCCAGCAGAGGAGACGGTGAAAACACTGAAGCTTTCTTT.

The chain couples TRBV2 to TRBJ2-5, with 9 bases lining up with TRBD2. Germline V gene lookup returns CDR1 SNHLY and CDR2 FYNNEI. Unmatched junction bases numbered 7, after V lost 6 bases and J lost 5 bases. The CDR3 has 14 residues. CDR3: CASRDSGSWETQYF. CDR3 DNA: TGTGCCAGCAGAGATAGCGGGAGCTGGGAGACCCAGTACTTC.

CDR3 in amino acids: CASSYSGRVGTQYF. CDR3 DNA sequence: TGTGCCAGCAGTTACTCGGGCAGGGTGGGGACCCAGTACTTC. The J gene is TRBJ2-5, the V gene TRBV6-5; perhaps TRBD1 as D (5 bases). Germline V lookup: CDR1 MNHEY, CDR2 SVGAGI. The CDR3 has 14 residues. The V gene lost 0 bases and the J gene lost 7 bases, with 12 bases spanning the gap.

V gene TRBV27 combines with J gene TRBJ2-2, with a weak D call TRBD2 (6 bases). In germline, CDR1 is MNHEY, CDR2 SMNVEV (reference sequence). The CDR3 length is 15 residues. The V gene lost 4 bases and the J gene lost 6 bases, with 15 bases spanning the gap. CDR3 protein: CASSSNGLPAGELFF. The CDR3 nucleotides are TGTGCCAGCAGTTCAAATGGACTACCCGCCGGGGAGCTGTTTTTT.

The CDR3 here is CASSQRLAAAGGSNEQFF. The DNA of the CDR3 is TGCGCCAGCAGCCAAAGGCTAGCGGCCGCGGGAGGTTCCAATGAGCAGTTCTTC. This chain joins TRBV4-1 and TRBJ2-1; 8 nucleotides line up with TRBD2. Germline V gene lookup returns CDR1 MGHRA and CDR2 YSYEKL. The CDR3 spans 18 residues. J was trimmed by 6 bases and V by 2 bases; bases with no gene match: 15.

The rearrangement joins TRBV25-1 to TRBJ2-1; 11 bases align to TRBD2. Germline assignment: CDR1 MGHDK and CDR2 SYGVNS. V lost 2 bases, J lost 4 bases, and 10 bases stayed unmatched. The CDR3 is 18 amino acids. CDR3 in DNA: TGTGCCAGCAGTGAAGATGGAATTGGGACTAGCGGATACAATGAGCAGTTCTTC. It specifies CASSEDGIGTSGYNEQFF.

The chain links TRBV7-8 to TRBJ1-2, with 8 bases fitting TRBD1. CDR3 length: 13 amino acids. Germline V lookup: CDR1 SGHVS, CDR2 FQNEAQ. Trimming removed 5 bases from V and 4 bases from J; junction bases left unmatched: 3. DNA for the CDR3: TGTGCCAGCAGCCGGGACAGGACCTATGGCTACACCTTC. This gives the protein CASSRDRTYGYTF.

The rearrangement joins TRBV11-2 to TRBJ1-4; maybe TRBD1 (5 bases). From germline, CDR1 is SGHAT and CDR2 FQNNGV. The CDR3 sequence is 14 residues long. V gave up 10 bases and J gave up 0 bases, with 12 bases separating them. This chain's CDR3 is CATQGFATNEKLFF. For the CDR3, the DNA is TGTGCCACCCAGGGTTTTGCAACTAATGAAAAACTGTTTTTT.

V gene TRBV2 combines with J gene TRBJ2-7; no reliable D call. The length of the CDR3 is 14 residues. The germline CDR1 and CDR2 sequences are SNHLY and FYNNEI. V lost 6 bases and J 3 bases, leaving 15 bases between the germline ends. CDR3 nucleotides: TGTGCCAGCAGACCCGGTGGAAGGAGCTACGAGCAGTACTTC. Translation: CASRPGGRSYEQYF.

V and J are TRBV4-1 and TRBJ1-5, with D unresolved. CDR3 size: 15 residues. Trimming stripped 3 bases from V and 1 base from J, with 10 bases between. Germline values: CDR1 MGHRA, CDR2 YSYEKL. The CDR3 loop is CASSQKGGSNQPQHF. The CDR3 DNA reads TGCGCCAGCAGCCAGAAGGGAGGCAGCAATCAGCCCCAGCATTTT.

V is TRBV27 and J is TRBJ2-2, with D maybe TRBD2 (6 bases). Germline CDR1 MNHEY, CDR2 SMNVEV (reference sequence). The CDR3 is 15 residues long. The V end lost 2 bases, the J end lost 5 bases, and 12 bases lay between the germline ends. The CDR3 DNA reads TGTGCCAGCAGTTTAGTGCAGGGACTGACCGGGGAGCTGTTTTTT. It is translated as CASSLVQGLTGELFF.

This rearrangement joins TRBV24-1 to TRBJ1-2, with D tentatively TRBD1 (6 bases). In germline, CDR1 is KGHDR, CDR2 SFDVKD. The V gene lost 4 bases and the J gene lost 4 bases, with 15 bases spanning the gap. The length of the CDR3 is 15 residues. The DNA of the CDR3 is TGTGCCACCAGTGACTACCGCGGGGGCTTCTATGGCTACACCTTC. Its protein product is CATSDYRGGFYGYTF.

The CDR3 DNA follows: TGCGCCAGCAGCTTGGGCGGGGGGACAGGGAACGAGCAGTACTTC. The encoded protein is CASSLGGGTGNEQYF. The chain has TRBV5-1 and TRBJ2-7; D possibly corresponds to TRBD1 (9 bases). Germline V CDR1 and CDR2: SGHRS, YFSETQ. Trimming stripped 0 bases from V and 5 bases from J, with 15 bases between. The CDR3 runs to 15 residues.

CDR3 loop: CASSRTSGSGRTDTQYF. Here the CDR3 DNA reads TGCGCCAGCAGCAGGACTAGCGGGAGCGGCCGCACAGATACGCAGTATTTT. The rearrangement joins TRBV5-1 to TRBJ2-3; 13 nucleotides match TRBD2. Per germline, CDR1 SGHRS and CDR2 YFSETQ. V shed 4 bases, J shed 1 base, and the junction held 6 bases outside the gene matches. There are 17 residues in the CDR3. The full variable domain, in which reference TRBV5-1 and TRBJ2-3 provide the parts outside the CDR3, is KAGVTQTPRYLIKTRGQQVTLSCSPISGHRSVSWYQQTPGQGLQFLFEYFSETQRNKGNFPGRFSGRQFSNSRSEMNVSTLELGDSALYLCASSRTSGSGRTDTQYFGPGTRLTVL.

CDR3 amino acids: CASSDGTSGRVNEQFF. The CDR3 DNA reads as TGTGCCAGCAGCGACGGGACTAGCGGGAGGGTCAATGAGCAGTTCTTC. This sequence joins TRBV9 and TRBJ2-1, with 16 bases that match TRBD2. CDR3 length: 16 amino acids. The germline CDR1 and CDR2 sequences are SGDLS and YYNGEE. Losses at the gene ends were 3 bases for V and 6 bases for J; bases not matched to a gene: 3.

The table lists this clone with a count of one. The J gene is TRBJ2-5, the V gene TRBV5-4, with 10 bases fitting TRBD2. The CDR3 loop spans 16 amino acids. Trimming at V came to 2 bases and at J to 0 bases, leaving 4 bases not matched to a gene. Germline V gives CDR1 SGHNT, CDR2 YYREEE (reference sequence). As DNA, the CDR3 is TGTGCCAGCAGCTTCTCTACTAGCGGGAACCAAGAGACCCAGTACTTC. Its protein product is CASSFSTSGNQETQYF. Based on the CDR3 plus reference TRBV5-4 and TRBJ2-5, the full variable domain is ETGVTQSPTHLIKTRGQQVTLRCSSQSGHNTVSWYQQALGQGPQFIFQYYREEENGRGNFPPRFSGLQFPNYSSELNVNALELDDSALYLCASSFSTSGNQETQYFGPGTRLLVL.

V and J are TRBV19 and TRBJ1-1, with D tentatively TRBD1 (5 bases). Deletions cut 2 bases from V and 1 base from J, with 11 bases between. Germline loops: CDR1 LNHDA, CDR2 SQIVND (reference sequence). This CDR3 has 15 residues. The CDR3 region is CASSILGAGNTEAFF. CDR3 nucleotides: TGTGCCAGTAGTATATTAGGGGCAGGGAACACTGAAGCTTTCTTT.

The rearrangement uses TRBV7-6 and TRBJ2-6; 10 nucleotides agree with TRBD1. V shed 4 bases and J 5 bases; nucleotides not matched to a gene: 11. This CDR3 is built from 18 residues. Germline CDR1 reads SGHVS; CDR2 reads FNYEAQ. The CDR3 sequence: CASSSGQGNPGRANVLTF. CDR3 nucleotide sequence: TGTGCCAGCAGCTCGGGACAGGGGAACCCGGGAAGGGCCAACGTCCTGACTTTC.

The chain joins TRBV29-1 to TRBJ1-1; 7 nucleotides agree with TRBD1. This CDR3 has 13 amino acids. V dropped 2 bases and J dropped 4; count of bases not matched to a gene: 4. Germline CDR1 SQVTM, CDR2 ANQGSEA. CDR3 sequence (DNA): TGCAGCGTTGAAATTGACAGGGCCACTGAAGCTTTCTTT. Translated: CSVEIDRATEAFF.

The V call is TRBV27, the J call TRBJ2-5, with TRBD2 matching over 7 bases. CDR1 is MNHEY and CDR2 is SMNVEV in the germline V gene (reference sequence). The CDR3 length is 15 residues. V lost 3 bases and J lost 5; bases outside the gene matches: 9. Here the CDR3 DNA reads TGTGCCAGCAGTTTTCGCGGCGGGGGTGGGGAGACCCAGTACTTC. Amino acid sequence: CASSFRGGGGETQYF.

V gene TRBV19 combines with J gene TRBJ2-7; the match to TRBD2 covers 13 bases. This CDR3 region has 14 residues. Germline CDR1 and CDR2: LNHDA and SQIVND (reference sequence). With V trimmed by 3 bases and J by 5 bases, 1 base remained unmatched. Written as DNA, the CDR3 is TGTGCCAGTAGTATTACTAGCGGGAGGGACGAGCAGTACTTC. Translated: CASSITSGRDEQYF.

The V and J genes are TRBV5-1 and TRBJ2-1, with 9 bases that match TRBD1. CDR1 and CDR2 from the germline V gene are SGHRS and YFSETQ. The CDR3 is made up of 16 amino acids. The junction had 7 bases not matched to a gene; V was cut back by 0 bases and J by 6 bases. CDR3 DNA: TGCGCCAGCAGCTTGGTGGGACAGGGAGCCCGCAATGAGCAGTTCTTC. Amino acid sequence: CASSLVGQGARNEQFF. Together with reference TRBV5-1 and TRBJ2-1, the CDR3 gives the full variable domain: KAGVTQTPRYLIKTRGQQVTLSCSPISGHRSVSWYQQTPGQGLQFLFEYFSETQRNKGNFPGRFSGRQFSNSRSEMNVSTLELGDSALYLCASSLVGQGARNEQFFGPGTRLTVL.

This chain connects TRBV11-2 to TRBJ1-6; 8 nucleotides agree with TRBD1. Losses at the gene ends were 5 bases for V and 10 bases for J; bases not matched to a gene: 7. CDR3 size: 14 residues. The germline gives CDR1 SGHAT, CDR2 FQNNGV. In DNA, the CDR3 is TGTGCCAGCAGCGACCGACAGGGGTACTCACCCCTCCACTTT. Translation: CASSDRQGYSPLHF.

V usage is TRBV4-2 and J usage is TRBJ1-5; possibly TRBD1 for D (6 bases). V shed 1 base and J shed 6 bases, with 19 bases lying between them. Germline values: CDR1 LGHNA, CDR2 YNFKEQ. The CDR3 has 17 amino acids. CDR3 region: CASSQVGQGSVGQPQHF. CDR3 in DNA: TGTGCCAGCAGCCAAGTAGGCCAGGGGTCAGTAGGTCAGCCCCAGCATTTT.

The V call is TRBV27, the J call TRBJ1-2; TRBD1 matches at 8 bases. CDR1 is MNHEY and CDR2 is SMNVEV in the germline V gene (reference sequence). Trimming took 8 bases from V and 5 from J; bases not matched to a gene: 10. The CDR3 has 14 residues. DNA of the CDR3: TGTGCCAGCGGAAGGGACAGGAACTCTTATGGCTACACCTTC. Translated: CASGRDRNSYGYTF.

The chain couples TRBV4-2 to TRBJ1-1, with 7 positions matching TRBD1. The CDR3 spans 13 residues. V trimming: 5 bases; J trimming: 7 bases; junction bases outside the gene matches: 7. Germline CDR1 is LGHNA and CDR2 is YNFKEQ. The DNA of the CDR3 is TGTGCCAGCAGCTGGGACAGAGAAATTGAAGCTTTCTTT. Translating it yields CASSWDREIEAFF.

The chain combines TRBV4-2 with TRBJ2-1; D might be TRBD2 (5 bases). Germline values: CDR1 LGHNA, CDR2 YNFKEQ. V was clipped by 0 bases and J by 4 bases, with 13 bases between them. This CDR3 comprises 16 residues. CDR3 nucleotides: TGTGCCAGCAGCCAAGATCTTGCGCGGGTGTACAATGAGCAGTTCTTC. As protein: CASSQDLARVYNEQFF.

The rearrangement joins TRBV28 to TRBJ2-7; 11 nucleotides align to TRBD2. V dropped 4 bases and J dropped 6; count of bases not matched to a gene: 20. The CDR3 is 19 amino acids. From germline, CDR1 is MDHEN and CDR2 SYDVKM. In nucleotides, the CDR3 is TGTGCCAGCAGTTCCCCCTTTAGCGGGAGGGTTGGCAATCGGGGCGAGCAGTACTTC. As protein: CASSSPFSGRVGNRGEQYF.

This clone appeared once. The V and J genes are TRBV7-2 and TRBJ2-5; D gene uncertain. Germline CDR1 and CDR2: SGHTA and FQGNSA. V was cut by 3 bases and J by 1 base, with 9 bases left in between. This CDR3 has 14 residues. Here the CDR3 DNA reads TGTGCCAGCAGCTTGGCAGGCTTCCAAGAGACCCAGTACTTC. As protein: CASSLAGFQETQYF.